This TCR beta chain was identified during a study of cytomegalovirus exposure and HLA in healthy donors. A remark on this clone: Its antigen is undetermined.

Overall study findings and caveats: Later, an analysis found that common viral pathogens appeared to be linked with several of the most significant clusters. TCR beta V- and J-gene trimming, according to a later analysis, was linked to a missense DCLRE1C variant.

The CDR3 extends over 13 amino acids. Trimming shortened V by 6 bases and J by 7 bases, and 15 bases separated the two germline ends. CDR1 SGHAT and CDR2 FQDESV come from the germline V gene (reference sequence). The PCR had 60 Vbeta and 13 Jbeta primers. Sequencing used immunoSEQ multiplex PCR; TCRdb keeps in-frame clones, though not all of them. The data hold some 90,000 clones, with roughly 79% observed a single time. The V call is TRBV11-1, the J call TRBJ1-2; maybe TRBD1 (5 bases). The source of this sequence is a man aged 25 to 40 in good health and CMV-seronegative. Sequencing was done on a sample of PBMCs. The CDR3 spells CASSKDGGGGYTF. CDR3 sequence (DNA): TGTGCCAGCAGTAAGGACGGGGGTGGTGGCTACACCTTC.